This is a list of T cell receptor beta chains from one sample in a study of cytomegalovirus exposure and HLA in healthy donors. TCRdb's copy holds only in-frame clones and misses some; the assay was immunoSEQ multiplex PCR. The table records 150,000 to 200,000 clones, more than 75% of them present only once. Sequences were obtained from PBMCs. The receptor source for this set is a man aged 40-55 years in good health and CMV-seronegative. Each CDR3 is given with its conserved first and last residue. The D gene is left open where the match is weak. The listing skips clone size in some rows; elsewhere it reads once, few, many or a size class.

j_call,v_call,clone_size,d_call,cdr3_nt,cdr3_aa
TRBJ2-7,TRBV11-2,-,-,TGTGCCAGCAGCTTAGATCGGGGATACGAGCAGTACTTC,CASSLDRGYEQYF
TRBJ1-2,TRBV30,-,TRBD1,TGTGCCTGGAGTATTGGGGGGACAGGGCTAAATGGCTACACCTTC,CAWSIGGTGLNGYTF
TRBJ2-1,TRBV11-3,-,-,TGTGCCAGCAGCTTCAATACAGTTAATGAGCAGTTCTTC,CASSFNTVNEQFF
TRBJ1-1,TRBV7-9,-,-,TGTGCCAGCAGCGACCTCGGGACACGTCTCGGGGCTTTCTTT,CASSDLGTRLGAFF
TRBJ1-1,TRBV7-2,few,-,TGTGCCAGCAGCCCCCGACAGAACACTGAAGCTTTCTTT,CASSPRQNTEAFF
TRBJ2-3,TRBV7-9,-,TRBD1,TGTGCCAGCAGCGGGACGGGACAGGCCCCCTCTAGCACAGATACGCAGTATTTT,CASSGTGQAPSSTDTQYF
TRBJ2-7,TRBV7-9,-,TRBD2,TGTGCCAGCAGCTTGAGGCTAGCGGGCATATCCTACGAGCAGTACTTC,CASSLRLAGISYEQYF
TRBJ2-3,TRBV4-1,-,TRBD1,TGCGCCAGCAGCTTCAACAGGGGAAGGACAGATACGCAGTATTTT,CASSFNRGRTDTQYF
TRBJ2-3,TRBV9,-,TRBD2,TGTGCCAGCAGCGAGACCCCGAATCCATATAGCGGGAGGGCCATGGATACGCAGTATTTT,CASSETPNPYSGRAMDTQYF
TRBJ2-1,TRBV7-9,-,-,TGTGCCAGCAGCTTGGTCCTAGCGCTTAACAATGAGCAGTTCTTC,CASSLVLALNNEQFF
TRBJ2-2,TRBV18,-,-,TGTGCCAGCTCACCTTTAAACACCGGGGAGCTGTTTTTT,CASSPLNTGELFF
TRBJ2-1,TRBV19,-,TRBD2,TGTGCCAGTAGCTCCACTAGCGGGAACTACAATGAGCAGTTCTTC,CASSSTSGNYNEQFF
TRBJ1-6,TRBV11-3,once,-,TGTGCCAGCAGCTTAGTCGTGGCCGCCTATAATTCACCCCTCCACTTT,CASSLVVAAYNSPLHF
TRBJ1-1,TRBV27,-,-,TGTGCCAGCAGTATACGACAAACCGCCGGCACTGAAGCTTTCTTT,CASSIRQTAGTEAFF
TRBJ1-4,TRBV4-3,once,-,TGCGCCAGCAGCCAAGAATGGCGTGGGGGAGGAACTAATGAAAAACTGTTTTTT,CASSQEWRGGGTNEKLFF
TRBJ2-5,TRBV27,-,TRBD2,TGTGCCAGCAGTTTAAGGTCTAGCGGGAGTTCGAAGACCCAGTACTTC,CASSLRSSGSSKTQYF
TRBJ2-1,TRBV30,-,TRBD1,TGTGCCTGGAGGCCTAGGACAGGGAGCTCCTACAATGAGCAGTTCTTC,CAWRPRTGSSYNEQFF
TRBJ2-7,TRBV7-2,-,TRBD2,TGTGCCAGCAGCTTTTCAGCGGGAGGGCCTGGGGAGCAGTACTTC,CASSFSAGGPGEQYF
TRBJ2-2,TRBV5-1,-,-,TGCGCCAGCAGCTTTAATGCGGGTAACCCGAACACCGGGGAGCTGTTTTTT,CASSFNAGNPNTGELFF
TRBJ2-7,TRBV7-8,-,-,TGTGCCAGCAGCACCCAGTTGACTTCCATTTACGAGCAGTACTTC,CASSTQLTSIYEQYF
TRBJ2-2,TRBV7-2,-,-,TGTGCCAGCAGCCTCAGGGCCGGGGAGCTGTTTTTT,CASSLRAGELFF
TRBJ2-1,TRBV19,-,-,TGTGCCAGTACCCAGGGGGGACGGAAGTCCTACAATGAGCAGTTCTTC,CASTQGGRKSYNEQFF
TRBJ1-2,TRBV2,few,TRBD1,TGTGCCACAGGGGACAGGGCGTATGGCTACACCTTC,CATGDRAYGYTF
TRBJ2-7,TRBV27,-,-,TGTGCCAGCAGTTGCCTGATACAGAGACCCTACAACTCCTACGAGCAGTACTTC,CASSCLIQRPYNSYEQYF
TRBJ2-7,TRBV6-5,-,-,TGTGCCAGCAAGACCACCGGGAGCTCCTACGAGCAGTACTTC,CASKTTGSSYEQYF
TRBJ1-2,TRBV30,few,-,TGTGCCTGGAGGGAACCTGGGCGGGCGGGTGGCTACACCTTC,CAWREPGRAGGYTF
TRBJ1-6,TRBV6-5,-,TRBD1,TGTGCCAGCAGTACCCAACAGGGGTACGATTCACCCCTCCACTTT,CASSTQQGYDSPLHF
TRBJ1-1,TRBV6-6,-,-,TGTGCCAGCAAGGGGGTTCAGGCAGGGCCGCACACTGAAGCTTTCTTT,CASKGVQAGPHTEAFF
TRBJ1-2,TRBV30,-,TRBD1,TGTGCCTGGACCCCCGGGACAGTATATGGCTACACCTTC,CAWTPGTVYGYTF
TRBJ2-2,TRBV28,-,TRBD2,TGTGCCAGCAGTTTGGGACTAGCGGGGGCGAACACCGGGGAGCTGTTTTTT,CASSLGLAGANTGELFF
TRBJ2-7,TRBV12-2,-,-,TGTGCAAGTCGCTTAGGGAGGGGACAGGAATACTACGAGCAGTACTTC,CASRLGRGQEYYEQYF
TRBJ1-6,TRBV5-6,-,TRBD1,TGTGCCAGCAGCCCCGGGACAGGGGGCACGGATTCACCCCTCCACTTT,CASSPGTGGTDSPLHF
TRBJ1-4,TRBV28,few,-,TGTGCCACCTTACAGACTAATGAAAAACTGTTTTTT,CATLQTNEKLFF
TRBJ2-7,TRBV9,few,TRBD1,TGTGCCAGCAGCAGGGAACAGGGGGCCTACGAGCAGTACTTC,CASSREQGAYEQYF
TRBJ2-7,TRBV6-5,-,TRBD1,TGTGCCAGCAGACGGACAGGGCTAACCTACGAGCAGTACTTC,CASRRTGLTYEQYF
TRBJ2-1,TRBV7-3,-,TRBD2,TGTGCCAGCAGCCCAACCCGGACTAGCGGGAGGGGCAATGAGCAGTTCTTC,CASSPTRTSGRGNEQFF
TRBJ2-3,TRBV7-6,-,-,TGTGCCAGCAGCTTCTTGGGGGCTAGCACAGATACGCAGTATTTT,CASSFLGASTDTQYF
TRBJ1-3,TRBV4-1,few,-,TGCGCCAGCAGCCAACAAGTTGGGGCCTCTGGAAACACCATATATTTT,CASSQQVGASGNTIYF
TRBJ1-2,TRBV6-5,-,TRBD1,TGTGCCAGCAGTTACTCACCTGGGACAGGGGAAGGCTACACCTTC,CASSYSPGTGEGYTF
TRBJ1-2,TRBV18,-,-,TGTGCCAGCTCACCTAATAAGGGACAAAACTATGGCTACACCTTC,CASSPNKGQNYGYTF
TRBJ2-5,TRBV7-2,-,TRBD2,TGTGCCAGCAGCCTTGGGACTAGCGGGCGAGGGGAGACCCAGTACTTC,CASSLGTSGRGETQYF
TRBJ1-3,TRBV6-4,-,-,TGTGCCAGCAGTTTAGGAAGCGGCGGACCATCTGGAAACACCATATATTTT,CASSLGSGGPSGNTIYF
TRBJ2-7,TRBV2,-,-,TGTGCCAGCAATAGGGGGACGGCCTACGAGCAGTACTTC,CASNRGTAYEQYF
TRBJ1-1,TRBV7-2,-,TRBD1,TGTGCCAGCAGCTTAAACAGGGGAGGAGCAACTGAAGCTTTCTTT,CASSLNRGGATEAFF
TRBJ2-5,TRBV14,once,-,TGTGCCAGCAGCCAAGGAACTAGTAATGGAGAGACCCAGTACTTC,CASSQGTSNGETQYF
TRBJ2-7,TRBV28,-,-,TGTGCCAGCAGTATTAACAAATACGAGCAGTACTTC,CASSINKYEQYF
TRBJ2-5,TRBV5-4,-,-,TGTGCCAGCAGCTTGTCTGGACTATCCACAGAGACCCAGTACTTC,CASSLSGLSTETQYF
TRBJ2-3,TRBV28,-,TRBD2,TGTGCCAGCAGTCCGGGGGGGAGGACGAGGACAGATACGCAGTATTTT,CASSPGGRTRTDTQYF
TRBJ2-1,TRBV19,few,TRBD2,TGTGCCAGTAGTACCGCCCGGGGGGGAGGGCCAAGGCAGTTCTTC,CASSTARGGGPRQFF
TRBJ2-1,TRBV6-5,-,TRBD2,TGTGCCAGCACCCTTAGCGGGAGGGCCGGGAATGAGCAGTTCTTC,CASTLSGRAGNEQFF
TRBJ1-1,TRBV7-8,-,-,TGTGCCAGTTCCAACGACCGTCGGGCTGAAGCTTTCTTT,CASSNDRRAEAFF
TRBJ2-2,TRBV4-3,-,TRBD2,TGCGCCAGCAGCCAAGGGGGACTAGGGAACACCGGGGAGCTGTTTTTT,CASSQGGLGNTGELFF
TRBJ1-2,TRBV28,-,-,TGTGCCAGCCACCGCGGGGGTAGGAATGGCTACACCTTC,CASHRGGRNGYTF